The rows below give T cell receptor beta chains drawn from one sample of a study of blood T cell repertoires in COVID-19. Sequencing was performed with immunoSEQ multiplex PCR; in TCRdb, only in-frame clones are kept and a portion is missing. The table lists fewer than 450,000 clones, 80% to 90% of them singletons. Sequencing was carried out using peripheral blood. All receptors come from a woman aged 45-60 years with COVID-19, enrolled during active disease. Both conserved end residues are part of each CDR3. Fields, in order: V gene, J gene, D gene, clone size, CDR3 DNA, CDR3 protein. D genes are given only for firm matches. Clone size appears in some rows only: once, few, many, or a class for an expanded clone.

>TRBV6-5|TRBJ2-7|TRBD1|NA
TGTGCCAGCAGTCCTGACAGGGGGATCTCCTACGAGCAGTACTTC
CASSPDRGISYEQYF
>TRBV5-1|TRBJ2-1|TRBD1|NA
TGCGCCAGCAGCTCGGGACAGGGGTTCTCCTACAATGAGCAGTTCTTC
CASSSGQGFSYNEQFF
>TRBV7-9|TRBJ2-7|TRBD2|few
TGTGCCAGCACCCCCTTGGCGGGAGCAACCTACGAGCAGTACTTC
CASTPLAGATYEQYF
>TRBV6-5|TRBJ1-2|TRBD1|NA
TGTGCCAGCAGGGCGGACAGGGGGAGCTATGGCTACACCTTC
CASRADRGSYGYTF
>TRBV14|TRBJ2-1|NA|NA
TGTGCCAGCAGCCAAGGGTGGGCCAAGCAGTTCTTC
CASSQGWAKQFF
>TRBV5-4|TRBJ2-3|TRBD1|NA
TGTGCCAGCAGCTTCGACAGGGTAGTCTCAGATACGCAGTATTTT
CASSFDRVVSDTQYF
>TRBV18|TRBJ2-1|NA|NA
TGTGCCAGCTCACAGACGCACGACCGGGGGCAGTTCTTC
CASSQTHDRGQFF
>TRBV13|TRBJ2-3|TRBD2|NA
TGTGCCAGCAGCCCCCCCCAGGCGGGGGAGGCAGATACGCAGTATTTT
CASSPPQAGEADTQYF
>TRBV24-1|TRBJ2-1|NA|NA
TGTGCCACCAGTGATCCGATACAGGGTAAAGAGCAGTTCTTC
CATSDPIQGKEQFF
>TRBV19|TRBJ2-7|TRBD1|few
TGTGCCAGTAGTATTGTATTCGGGACAGTCTCCTACGAGCAGTACTTC
CASSIVFGTVSYEQYF
>TRBV6-2/TRBV6-3|TRBJ2-7|TRBD1|NA
TGTGCCAGCAGTTTGGACAGGGCCCACGAGCAGTACTTC
CASSLDRAHEQYF
>TRBV6-6|TRBJ1-4|TRBD1|NA
TGTGCCAGCAGTCGTATGGCGGTAGGGGGCGGTAGGACTAATGAAAAACTGTTTTTT
CASSRMAVGGGRTNEKLFF
>TRBV29-1|TRBJ1-2|TRBD1|NA
TGCAGCGTTGAAGGTTCACAGGGGAACTATGGCTACACCTTC
CSVEGSQGNYGYTF
>TRBV6-5|TRBJ1-4|TRBD1|NA
TGTGCCAGCAGTTACTCGAGACAGGGTGGGGAAAAACTGTTTTTT
CASSYSRQGGEKLFF
>TRBV28|TRBJ2-2|TRBD2|NA
TGTGCCAGCAGTTATCCGAAGACTAGCGGCACCGGGGAGCTGTTTTTT
CASSYPKTSGTGELFF
>TRBV29-1|TRBJ2-1|TRBD2|NA
TGCAGCGTTGAGGTGCGGCGGGAGTCTTTTTTCTTC
CSVEVRRESFFF
>TRBV29-1|TRBJ1-1|NA|NA
TGCAGTGGACACACCTCGAGGACTGAAGCTTTCTTT
CSGHTSRTEAFF
>TRBV7-8|TRBJ2-3|NA|NA
TGTGCCAGCAGCCGGGCCGGGGAAGCAGATACGCAGTATTTT
CASSRAGEADTQYF
>TRBV5-1|TRBJ2-1|NA|NA
TGCGCCAGCAGCTCGAGCCACAATGAGCAGTTCTTC
CASSSSHNEQFF
>TRBV11-2|TRBJ2-1|TRBD1|NA
TGTGCCAGCAGCTTAGTTGGAGGTACAGGGGCGAAGAACTACAATGAGCAGTTCTTC
CASSLVGGTGAKNYNEQFF
>TRBV7-2|TRBJ1-5|TRBD1|NA
TGTGCCAGCAGCTTAGGGGGGACAGGGCCTCAGCCCCAGCATTTT
CASSLGGTGPQPQHF
>TRBV15|TRBJ2-7|TRBD1|NA
TGTGCCACCAGCAGAAGACAGGGAGACGAGCAGTACTTC
CATSRRQGDEQYF
>TRBV7-3|TRBJ2-1|NA|NA
TGTGCCAGCAGCATGGGCCGCAATGAGCAGTTCTTC
CASSMGRNEQFF
>TRBV11-2|TRBJ1-6|TRBD1|NA
TGTGCCAGCAGCTTCGGACAGGGCGGCTCACCCCTCCACTTT
CASSFGQGGSPLHF
>TRBV18|TRBJ2-5|NA|NA
TGTGCCAGCTCACCCTCCCATAGCCAAGAGACCCAGTACTTC
CASSPSHSQETQYF
>TRBV11-1|TRBJ2-7|NA|NA
TGTGCCAGCAGCTCTCGCGGAACCTACGAGCAGTACTTC
CASSSRGTYEQYF
>TRBV7-8|TRBJ2-2|NA|NA
TGTGCCAGCAGCTTTACGTCTAATATCGGACTCCCGAACACCGGGGAGCTGTTTTTT
CASSFTSNIGLPNTGELFF
>TRBV7-3|TRBJ1-2|NA|NA
TGTGCCAGCAGTTATAAACCAGGGATCGGCTACACCTTC
CASSYKPGIGYTF
>TRBV5-4|TRBJ1-4|TRBD1|NA
TGTGCCAGCAGCTCGGGACAGGGTAATGAAAAACTGTTTTTT
CASSSGQGNEKLFF
>TRBV12-2|TRBJ2-7|NA|NA
TGTGCAAGTCGCACCCGGACTCTCGGGGCCTACGAGCAGTACTTC
CASRTRTLGAYEQYF
>TRBV5-4|TRBJ2-1|NA|NA
TGTGCCAGCAGCTTGGACTCGTCCGGGGCCTACAATGAGCAGTTCTTC
CASSLDSSGAYNEQFF
>TRBV29-1|TRBJ2-5|TRBD1|NA
TGCAGCGTTGAAGTACGGGACAGGGTAGTGGAGACCCAGTACTTC
CSVEVRDRVVETQYF
>TRBV5-8|TRBJ1-6|NA|NA
TGTGCCAGCAGCTTGGGGTCCCCGGGGAATTCACCCCTCCACTTT
CASSLGSPGNSPLHF
>TRBV30|TRBJ2-7|NA|NA
TGTGCCTGGAGGAAGGCTTGGGGAGCCTACGAGCAGTACTTC
CAWRKAWGAYEQYF
>TRBV5-6|TRBJ2-6|NA|NA
TGTGCCAGCAGCCCGGACATGGTTCCCCACTCTGGGGCCAACGTCCTGACTTTC
CASSPDMVPHSGANVLTF
>TRBV7-9|TRBJ2-3|TRBD2|NA
TGTGCCAGCAGCCAGAACCTCCTAGCGGGGCCAACAGATACGCAGTATTTT
CASSQNLLAGPTDTQYF
>TRBV19|TRBJ2-7|TRBD2|few
TGTGCCAGTAGTATGAGGCCCGTTGGGCTAGCGGGAGGATACTACGAGCAGTACTTC
CASSMRPVGLAGGYYEQYF
>TRBV9|TRBJ1-3|TRBD1|NA
TGTGCCAGCAGCGCCACAGGGGCAGGAAACACCATATATTTT
CASSATGAGNTIYF
>TRBV10-3|TRBJ2-2|TRBD1|NA
TGTGCCATCAGGCAGGGGGCGACTACCGGGGAGCTGTTTTTT
CAIRQGATTGELFF
>TRBV30|TRBJ2-5|TRBD1|NA
TGTGCCTTCAACATACCGGGACAGGGGAAAGAGACCCAGTACTTC
CAFNIPGQGKETQYF
>TRBV3-1/TRBV3-2|TRBJ2-3|TRBD1|NA
TGTGCCAGCAGCCAACCGGGACAGGTTCCTTATACGCAGTATTTT
CASSQPGQVPYTQYF
>TRBV5-8|TRBJ1-5|NA|NA
TGTGCCAGCAGCCCGGGAGACAGGACTAGAGAGCCCCAGCATTTT
CASSPGDRTREPQHF
>TRBV7-2|TRBJ2-7|NA|NA
TGTGCCAGCAGCTTAGCGGGCCAGGGCTCCGAGCAGTACTTC
CASSLAGQGSEQYF
>TRBV7-2|TRBJ1-2|NA|NA
TGTGCCAGCAGCTCCGGACAGTCGCGTGGCTACACCTTC
CASSSGQSRGYTF
>TRBV7-6|TRBJ1-2|TRBD1|NA
TGTGCCAGCAGCCGCCTGGCAGGGGGCGATGGCTACACCTTC
CASSRLAGGDGYTF
>TRBV5-6|TRBJ2-2|NA|NA
TGTGCCAGCAGAGCGGCAGATACCGGGGAGCTGTTTTTT
CASRAADTGELFF
>TRBV2|TRBJ2-3|NA|NA
TGTGCCAGCAGTGAAGGGACTGCTAGCACAGATACGCAGTATTTT
CASSEGTASTDTQYF
>TRBV30|TRBJ2-1|TRBD1|NA
TGTGCCTGGAAACACGACAGGGCCAATGAGCAGTTCTTC
CAWKHDRANEQFF
>TRBV19|TRBJ2-6|TRBD1|NA
TGTGCCAGTAGTATAATCAGGACAGGGGTCTACTCTGGGGCCAACGTCCTGACTTTC
CASSIIRTGVYSGANVLTF
>TRBV24-1|TRBJ2-1|NA|NA
TGTGCCATCTCTAGGGCGGGACCCTACAATGAGCAGTTCTTC
CAISRAGPYNEQFF
>TRBV9|TRBJ2-1|NA|many
TGTGCCAGCAGCGTAGGCCAGGTCAATGAGCAGTTCTTC
CASSVGQVNEQFF
>TRBV19|TRBJ2-1|TRBD2|NA
TGTGCCAGTAGTTGGACTAGCGGGAGAAATGAGCAGTTCTTC
CASSWTSGRNEQFF
>TRBV5-4|TRBJ2-3|TRBD2|NA
TGTGCCAGCACACTTGGCGGGAGTCGCACAGATACGCAGTATTTT
CASTLGGSRTDTQYF
>TRBV19|TRBJ2-7|TRBD2|NA
TGTGCCAGTAGTATAGATCCCCGGGAGGCCTCCTACGAGCAGTACTTC
CASSIDPREASYEQYF
>TRBV5-1|TRBJ2-3|NA|NA
TGCGCCAGCAGCTTGGGCGCCCGGGTAATTGCGGACACAGATACGCAGTATTTT
CASSLGARVIADTDTQYF
>TRBV15|TRBJ2-7|NA|few
TGTGCCACCAGCAGAGATGCAGGGACCTACGAGCAGTACTTC
CATSRDAGTYEQYF
>TRBV3-1/TRBV3-2|TRBJ2-7|NA|NA
TGTGCCAGCAGCCGGAGCGGATCTTACGAGCAGTACTTC
CASSRSGSYEQYF
>TRBV5-8|TRBJ1-1|NA|NA
TGTGCCAGCAGCTTGGTTGGGCAGCCGAACACTGAAGCTTTCTTT
CASSLVGQPNTEAFF
>TRBV7-9|TRBJ2-1|NA|once
TGTGCCAGCAGCTTAGTAGCTAGCTCCAATGAGCAGTTCTTC
CASSLVASSNEQFF
>TRBV7-6|TRBJ1-2|TRBD1|NA
TGTGCCAGCAGCCCTGGACAGGGGGCGGGGGGCTACACCTTC
CASSPGQGAGGYTF